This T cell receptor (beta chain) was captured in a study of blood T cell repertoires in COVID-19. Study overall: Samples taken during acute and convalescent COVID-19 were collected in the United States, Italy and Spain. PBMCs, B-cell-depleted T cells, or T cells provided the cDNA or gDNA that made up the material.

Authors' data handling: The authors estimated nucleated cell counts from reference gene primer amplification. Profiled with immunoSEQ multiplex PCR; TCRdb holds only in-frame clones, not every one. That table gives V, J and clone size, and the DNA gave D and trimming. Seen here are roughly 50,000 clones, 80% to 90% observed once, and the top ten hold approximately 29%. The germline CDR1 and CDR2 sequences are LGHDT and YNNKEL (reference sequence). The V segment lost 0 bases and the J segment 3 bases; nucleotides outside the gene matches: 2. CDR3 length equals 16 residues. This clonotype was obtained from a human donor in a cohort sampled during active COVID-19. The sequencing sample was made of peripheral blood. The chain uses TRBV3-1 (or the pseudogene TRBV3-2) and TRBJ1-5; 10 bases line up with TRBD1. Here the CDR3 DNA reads TGTGCCAGCAGCCAAGAGGGGACAGGGGTCAATCAGCCCCAGCATTTT. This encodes CASSQEGTGVNQPQHF.